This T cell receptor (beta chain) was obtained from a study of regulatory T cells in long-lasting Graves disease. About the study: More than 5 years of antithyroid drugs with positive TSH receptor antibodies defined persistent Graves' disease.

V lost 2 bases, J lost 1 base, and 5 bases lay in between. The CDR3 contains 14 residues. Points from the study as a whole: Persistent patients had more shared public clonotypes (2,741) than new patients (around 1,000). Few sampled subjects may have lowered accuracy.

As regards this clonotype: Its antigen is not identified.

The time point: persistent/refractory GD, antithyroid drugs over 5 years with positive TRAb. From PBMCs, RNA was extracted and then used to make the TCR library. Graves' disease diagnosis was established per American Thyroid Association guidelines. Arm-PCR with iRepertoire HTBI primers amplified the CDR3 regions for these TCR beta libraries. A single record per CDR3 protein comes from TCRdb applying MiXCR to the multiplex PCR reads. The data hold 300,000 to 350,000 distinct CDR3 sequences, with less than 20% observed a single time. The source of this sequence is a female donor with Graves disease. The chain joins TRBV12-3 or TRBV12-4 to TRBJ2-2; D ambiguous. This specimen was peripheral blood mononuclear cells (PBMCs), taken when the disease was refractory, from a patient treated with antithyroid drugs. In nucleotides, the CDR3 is TGTGCCAGCAGTTTACTCCGGAACACCGGGGAGCTGTTTTTT. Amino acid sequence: CASSLLRNTGELFF.